The sample holds a few counts of the clone carrying this T cell receptor (beta chain). This sample was included in a study of CD8 T cells in ankylosing spondylitis. MiXCR, applied by TCRdb to the 5' RACE reads, yields one record per CDR3 protein. The table shows 350,000 or so distinct CDR3 sequences, with about 14% occurring only once. The CDR3 is made up of 14 amino acids. Germline assignment: CDR1 ENHRY and CDR2 SYGVKD. Trimming took off 4 bases at V and 3 bases at J, with 12 bases between the two ends. The J gene is TRBJ1-2, the V gene TRBV10-3; tentatively, D is TRBD1 (6 bases). This sequence originates from a male donor with ankylosing spondylitis or in good health (not recorded which). Sequencing used blood, either unsorted or a sorted T cell fraction (not recorded which). The DNA for the CDR3 is TGTGCCATCAGTGCGAGGGGGGTGGACTATGGCTACACCTTC. Translated, it gives CAISARGVDYGYTF.